Detailed here is one T cell receptor (beta chain). The entry originates in a study of blood T cells in healthy people across ages. Next came a second PCR, run for roughly 6 to 11 cycles, which used a sample-barcoded 5' primer along with a J-beta primer mix. All cDNA molecules were each tagged by a template-switch adaptor with 12 random nucleotides. Each sample yielded at least 2.5 million CDR3-containing paired-end reads. TCRdb re-derived calls from the 5' RACE reads in MiXCR, one entry per CDR3 protein. The sample includes about 800,000 distinct CDR3 sequences, 35% to 60% of them seen just once. Germline V gene lookup returns CDR1 MNHEY and CDR2 SVGEGT. CDR3 length: 13 amino acids. Trimming left V 5 bases short and J 4 bases short, with 9 bases between.

Material for sequencing was blood. The sequence was collected from a man aged 80 or over in good health. The chain recombines TRBV6-2 or TRBV6-3 with TRBJ2-1; possible D gene TRBD1, 5 bases. CDR3 region: CASSDSAYNEQFF. CDR3 nucleotides: TGTGCCAGCAGTGACAGCGCATACAATGAGCAGTTCTTC.